This T cell receptor beta chain was captured by sequencing in a study of T cell changes during pregnancy in multiple sclerosis. Only in-frame clones appear in the TCRdb table, and some are missing; sequencing was by immunoSEQ multiplex PCR. The table lists tens of thousands of clones, roughly nine tenths of them singletons, with 3.3% in the top ten. Germline CDR1 GTSNPN, CDR2 SVGIG (reference sequence). The CDR3 spans 13 residues. Trimming cost V 3 bases and J 1 base, with 9 bases left between them. V and J are TRBV30 and TRBJ1-2; possible D gene TRBD1, 5 bases. The source of this sequence is a female donor with multiple sclerosis, enrolled in a pregnancy study. The source material was peripheral blood, sampled before pregnancy. Here the CDR3 DNA reads TGTGCCTGGAGCGGGACTTTTAACTATGGCTACACCTTC. Its translation: CAWSGTFNYGYTF.